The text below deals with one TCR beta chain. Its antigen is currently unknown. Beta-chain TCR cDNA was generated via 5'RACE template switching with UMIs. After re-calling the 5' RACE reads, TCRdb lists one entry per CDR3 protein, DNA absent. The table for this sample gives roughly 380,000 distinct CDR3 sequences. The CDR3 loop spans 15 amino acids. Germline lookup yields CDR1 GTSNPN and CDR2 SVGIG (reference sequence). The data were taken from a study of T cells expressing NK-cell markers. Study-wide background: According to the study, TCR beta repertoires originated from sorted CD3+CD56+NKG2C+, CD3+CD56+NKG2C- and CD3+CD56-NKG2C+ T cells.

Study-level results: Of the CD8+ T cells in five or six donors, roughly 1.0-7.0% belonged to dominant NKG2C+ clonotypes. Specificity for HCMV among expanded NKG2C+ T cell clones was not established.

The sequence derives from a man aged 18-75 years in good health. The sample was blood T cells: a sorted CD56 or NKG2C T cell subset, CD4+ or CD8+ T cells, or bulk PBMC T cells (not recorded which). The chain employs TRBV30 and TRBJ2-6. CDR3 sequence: CAWSRGFSGANVLTF.